The clone carrying this T cell receptor (beta chain) was picked up many times. Antigen: not known. Profiles of TCR beta VDJ and CDR3 were generated from a genomic DNA template. TCRdb called the reads again in MiXCR, with one record for every CDR3 protein. The table has roughly 300,000 distinct CDR3 sequences, roughly three fifths seen once; the top ten hold approximately 8.2%. The sample comes from a study of CD8+CD57+ T cells in acquired aplastic anemia. About the research overall: Sorted CD4+ plus CD8+ cells gave DNA averaging about 3.2 ug.

Trimming shortened V by 4 bases and J by 0 bases, and 9 bases separated the two germline ends. This CDR3 is 15 amino acids long. Germline V gene data show CDR1 as MNHNS and CDR2 as SASEGT. Study-level results: Any difference that existed in CD8+ Simpson's diversity between patients and controls was not significant. The study identified roughly 29 CD8+ CDR3 sequences shared by patients and controls.

The receptor was isolated from a human donor with severe aplastic anemia or a healthy control (not recorded which). The chain couples TRBV6-1 to TRBJ1-4; D remains ambiguous. The specimen sequenced was sorted CD4+, CD8+, or CD8+CD57+ T cells (not recorded which) from PBMCs. The CDR3 region has the DNA TGTGCCAGCAGTGCTAGGGCGACAACTAATGAAAAACTGTTTTTT. Protein sequence: CASSARATTNEKLFF.